This TCR beta chain appears in the sequencing data of a study of blood T cell repertoires in COVID-19. V was trimmed by 3 bases and J by 9 bases, leaving 6 bases between them. The CDR3 is made up of 12 amino acids. Germline lookup yields CDR1 SGHVT and CDR2 SQSDAQ. The protocol was immunoSEQ multiplex PCR, while the TCRdb copy is restricted to in-frame clones and leaves out a portion. The data show around 200,000 clones, with approximately 90% seen just once and approximately 6% held by the top ten. Sequenced input: peripheral blood. The V gene is TRBV7-4, the J gene TRBJ1-6; tentatively, D is TRBD1 (5 bases). This clonotype was obtained from a man aged 80 or over with acute or convalescent COVID-19. DNA of the CDR3: TGTGCCAGCAGCTTTACAGGTTCACCCCTCCACTTT. Translated: CASSFTGSPLHF.